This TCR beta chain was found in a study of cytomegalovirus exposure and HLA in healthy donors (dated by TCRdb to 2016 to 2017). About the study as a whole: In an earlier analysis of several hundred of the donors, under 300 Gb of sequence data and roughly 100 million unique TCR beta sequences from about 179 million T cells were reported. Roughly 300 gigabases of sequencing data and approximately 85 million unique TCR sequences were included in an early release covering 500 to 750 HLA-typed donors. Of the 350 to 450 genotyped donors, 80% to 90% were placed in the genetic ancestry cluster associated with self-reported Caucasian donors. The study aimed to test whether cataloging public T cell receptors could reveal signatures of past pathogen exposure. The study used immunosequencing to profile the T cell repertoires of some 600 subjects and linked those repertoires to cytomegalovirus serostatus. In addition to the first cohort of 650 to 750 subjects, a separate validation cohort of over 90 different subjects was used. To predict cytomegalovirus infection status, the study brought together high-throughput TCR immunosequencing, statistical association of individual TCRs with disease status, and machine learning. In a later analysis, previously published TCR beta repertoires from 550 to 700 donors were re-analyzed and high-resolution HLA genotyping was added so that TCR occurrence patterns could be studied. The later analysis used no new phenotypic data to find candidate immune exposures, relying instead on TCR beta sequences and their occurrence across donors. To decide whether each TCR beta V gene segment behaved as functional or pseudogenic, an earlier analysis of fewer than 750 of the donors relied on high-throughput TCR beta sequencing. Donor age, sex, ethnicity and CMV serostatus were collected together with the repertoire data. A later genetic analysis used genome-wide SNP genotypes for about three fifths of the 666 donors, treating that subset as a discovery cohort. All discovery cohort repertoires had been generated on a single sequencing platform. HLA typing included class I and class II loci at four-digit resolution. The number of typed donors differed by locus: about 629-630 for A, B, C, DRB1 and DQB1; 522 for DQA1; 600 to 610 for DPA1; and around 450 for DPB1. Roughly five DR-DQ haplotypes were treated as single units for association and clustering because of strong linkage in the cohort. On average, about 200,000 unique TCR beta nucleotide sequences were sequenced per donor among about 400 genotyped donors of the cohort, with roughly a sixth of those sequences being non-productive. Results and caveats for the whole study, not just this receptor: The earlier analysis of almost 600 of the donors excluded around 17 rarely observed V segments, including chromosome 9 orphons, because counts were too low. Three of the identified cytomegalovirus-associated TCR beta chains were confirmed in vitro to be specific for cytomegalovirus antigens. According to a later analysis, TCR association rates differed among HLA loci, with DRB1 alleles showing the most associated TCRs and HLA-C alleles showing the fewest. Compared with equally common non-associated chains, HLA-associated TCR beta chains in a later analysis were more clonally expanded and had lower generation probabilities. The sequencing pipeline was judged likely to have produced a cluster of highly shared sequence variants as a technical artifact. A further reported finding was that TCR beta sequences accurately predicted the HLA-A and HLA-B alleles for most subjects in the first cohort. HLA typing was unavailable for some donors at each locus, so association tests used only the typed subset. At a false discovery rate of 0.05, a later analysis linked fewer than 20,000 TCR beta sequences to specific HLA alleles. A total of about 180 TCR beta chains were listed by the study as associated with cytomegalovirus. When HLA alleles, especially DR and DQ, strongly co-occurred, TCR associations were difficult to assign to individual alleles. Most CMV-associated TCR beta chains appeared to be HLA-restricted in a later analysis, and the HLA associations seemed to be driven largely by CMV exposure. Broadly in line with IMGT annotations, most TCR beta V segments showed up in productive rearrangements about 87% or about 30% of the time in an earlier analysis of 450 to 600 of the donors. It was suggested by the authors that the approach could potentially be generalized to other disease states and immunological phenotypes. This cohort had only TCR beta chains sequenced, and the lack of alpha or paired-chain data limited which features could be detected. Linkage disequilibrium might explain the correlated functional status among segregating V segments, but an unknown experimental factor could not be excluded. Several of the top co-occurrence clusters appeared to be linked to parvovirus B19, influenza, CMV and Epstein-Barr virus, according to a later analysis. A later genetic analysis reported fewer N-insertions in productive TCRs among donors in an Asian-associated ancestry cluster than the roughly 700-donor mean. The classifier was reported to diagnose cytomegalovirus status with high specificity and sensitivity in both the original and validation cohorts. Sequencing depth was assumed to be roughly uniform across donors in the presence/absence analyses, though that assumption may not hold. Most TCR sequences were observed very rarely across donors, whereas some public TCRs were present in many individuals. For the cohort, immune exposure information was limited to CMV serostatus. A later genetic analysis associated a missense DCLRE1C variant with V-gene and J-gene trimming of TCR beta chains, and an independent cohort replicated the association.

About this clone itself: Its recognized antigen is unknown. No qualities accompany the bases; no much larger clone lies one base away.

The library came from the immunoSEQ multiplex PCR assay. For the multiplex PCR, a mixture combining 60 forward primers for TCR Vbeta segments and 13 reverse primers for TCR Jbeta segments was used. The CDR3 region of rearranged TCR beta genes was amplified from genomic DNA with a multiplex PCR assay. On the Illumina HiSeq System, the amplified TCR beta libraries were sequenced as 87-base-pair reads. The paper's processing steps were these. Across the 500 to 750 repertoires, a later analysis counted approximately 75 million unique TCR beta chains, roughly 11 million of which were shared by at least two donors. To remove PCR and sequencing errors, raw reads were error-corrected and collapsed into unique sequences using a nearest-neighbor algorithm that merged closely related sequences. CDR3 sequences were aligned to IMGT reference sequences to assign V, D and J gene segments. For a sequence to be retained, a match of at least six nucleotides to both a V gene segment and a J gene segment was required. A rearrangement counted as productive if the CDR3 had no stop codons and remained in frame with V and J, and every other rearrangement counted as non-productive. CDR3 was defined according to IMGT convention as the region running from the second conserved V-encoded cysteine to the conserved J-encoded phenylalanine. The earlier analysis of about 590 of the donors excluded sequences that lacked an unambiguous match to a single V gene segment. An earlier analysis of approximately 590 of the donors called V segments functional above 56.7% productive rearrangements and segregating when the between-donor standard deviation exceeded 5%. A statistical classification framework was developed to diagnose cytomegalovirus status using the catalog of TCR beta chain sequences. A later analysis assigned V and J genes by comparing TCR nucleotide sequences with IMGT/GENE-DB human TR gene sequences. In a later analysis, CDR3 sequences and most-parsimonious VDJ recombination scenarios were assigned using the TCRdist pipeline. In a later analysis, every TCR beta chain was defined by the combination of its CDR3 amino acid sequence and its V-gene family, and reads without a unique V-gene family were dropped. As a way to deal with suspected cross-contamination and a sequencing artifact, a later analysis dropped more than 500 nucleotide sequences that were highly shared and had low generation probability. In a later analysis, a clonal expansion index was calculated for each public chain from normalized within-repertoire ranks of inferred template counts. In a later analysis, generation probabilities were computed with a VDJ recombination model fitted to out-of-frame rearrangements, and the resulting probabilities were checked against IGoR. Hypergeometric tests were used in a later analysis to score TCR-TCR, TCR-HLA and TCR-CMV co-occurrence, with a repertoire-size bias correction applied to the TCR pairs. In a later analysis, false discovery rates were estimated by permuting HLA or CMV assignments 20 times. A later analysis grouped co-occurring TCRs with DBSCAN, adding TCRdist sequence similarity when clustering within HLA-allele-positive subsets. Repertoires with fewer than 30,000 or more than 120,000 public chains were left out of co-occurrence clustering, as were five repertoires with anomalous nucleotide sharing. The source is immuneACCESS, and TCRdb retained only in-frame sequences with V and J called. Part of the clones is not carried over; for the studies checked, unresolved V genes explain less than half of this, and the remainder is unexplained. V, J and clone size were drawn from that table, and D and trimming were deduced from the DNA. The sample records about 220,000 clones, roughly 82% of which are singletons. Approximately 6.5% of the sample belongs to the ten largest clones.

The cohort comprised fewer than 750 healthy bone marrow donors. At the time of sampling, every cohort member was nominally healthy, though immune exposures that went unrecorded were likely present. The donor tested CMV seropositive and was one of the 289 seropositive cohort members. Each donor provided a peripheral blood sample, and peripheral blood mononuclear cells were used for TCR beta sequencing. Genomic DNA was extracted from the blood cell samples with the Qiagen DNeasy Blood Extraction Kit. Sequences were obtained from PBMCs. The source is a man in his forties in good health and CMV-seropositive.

The CDR3 has the sequence CASSSPVGETQYF. The DNA is TGTGCCAGCAGCTCCCCGGTTGGAGAGACCCAGTACTTC. The sequence is built from TRBV7-9 and TRBJ2-5; the D gene cannot be resolved reliably. From a lookup of the germline V gene (reference sequence), CDR1 and CDR2 are SEHNR and FQNEAQ. V loses 4 bases, J loses 4 bases, and the germline ends lie 10 bases apart. The CDR3 runs 13 amino acids, cysteine and phenylalanine included. Only the CDR3 DNA stays, 39 bases, in frame from base 1. The reference TRBV7-9 and TRBJ2-5 proteins fill in what lies around the CDR3, so the full variable domain reads DTGVSQNPRHKITKRGQNVTFRCDPISEHNRLYWYRQTLGQGPEFLTYFQNEAQLEKSRLLSDRFSAERPKGSFSTLEIQRTEQGDSAMYLCASSSPVGETQYFGPGTRLLVL.